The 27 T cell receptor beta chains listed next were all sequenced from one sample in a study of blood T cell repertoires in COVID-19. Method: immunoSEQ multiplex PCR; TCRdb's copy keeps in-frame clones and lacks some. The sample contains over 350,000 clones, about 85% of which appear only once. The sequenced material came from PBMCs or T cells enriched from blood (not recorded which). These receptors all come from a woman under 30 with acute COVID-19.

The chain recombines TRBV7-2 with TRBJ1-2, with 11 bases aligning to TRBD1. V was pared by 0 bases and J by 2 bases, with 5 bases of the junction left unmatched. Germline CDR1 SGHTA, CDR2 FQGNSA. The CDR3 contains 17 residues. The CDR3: CASSLAIGTGGNYGYTF. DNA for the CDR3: TGTGCCAGCAGCTTAGCGATTGGGACAGGGGGAAACTATGGCTACACCTTC. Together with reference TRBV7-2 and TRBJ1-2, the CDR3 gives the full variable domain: GAGVSQSPSNKVTEKGKDVELRCDPISGHTALYWYRQSLGQGLEFLIYFQGNSAPDKSGLPSDRFSAERTGGSVSTLTIQRTQQEDSAVYLCASSLAIGTGGNYGYTFGSGTRLTVV.

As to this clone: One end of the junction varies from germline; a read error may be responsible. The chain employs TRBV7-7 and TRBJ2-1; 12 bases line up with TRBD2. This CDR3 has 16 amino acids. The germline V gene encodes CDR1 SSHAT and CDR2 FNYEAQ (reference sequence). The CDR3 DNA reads TGTGCTAGCAGCTGGACTAGCGGGGTGTCTGTCGATGAGCAGTTCTTC. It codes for CASSWTSGVSVDEQFF.

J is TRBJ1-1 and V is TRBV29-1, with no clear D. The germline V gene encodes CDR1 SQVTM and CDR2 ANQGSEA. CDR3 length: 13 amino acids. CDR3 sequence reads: CTHSDLGVTEAFF. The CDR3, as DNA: TGCACCCATTCGGACTTAGGAGTAACTGAAGCTTTCTTT. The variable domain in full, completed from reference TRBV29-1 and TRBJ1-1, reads SAVISQKPSRDICQRGTSLTIQCQVDSQVTMMFWYRQQPGQSLTLIATANQGSEATYESGFVIDKFPISRPNLTFSTLTVSNMSPEDSSIYLCTHSDLGVTEAFFGQGTRLTVV.

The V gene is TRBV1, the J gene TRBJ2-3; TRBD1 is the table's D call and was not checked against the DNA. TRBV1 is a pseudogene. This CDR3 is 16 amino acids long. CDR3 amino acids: CTSSQDRDRAGDTQYF. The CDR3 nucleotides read TGCACCAGCAGCCAAGACCGAGACAGGGCCGGAGATACGCAGTATTTT.

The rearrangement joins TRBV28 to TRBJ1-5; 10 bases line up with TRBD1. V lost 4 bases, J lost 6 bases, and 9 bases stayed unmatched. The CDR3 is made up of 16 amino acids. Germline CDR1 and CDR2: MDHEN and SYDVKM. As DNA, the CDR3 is TGTGCCAGCAGTTCACCCTCGACAGGGGGCAGTCAGCCCCAGCATTTT. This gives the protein CASSSPSTGGSQPQHF.

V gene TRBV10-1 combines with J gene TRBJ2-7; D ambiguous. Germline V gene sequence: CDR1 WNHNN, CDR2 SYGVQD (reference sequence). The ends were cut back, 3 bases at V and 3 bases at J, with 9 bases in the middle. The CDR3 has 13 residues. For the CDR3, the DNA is TGCGCCAGCAGTGAAAGGAGCTACTACGAGCAGTACTTC. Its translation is CASSERSYYEQYF.

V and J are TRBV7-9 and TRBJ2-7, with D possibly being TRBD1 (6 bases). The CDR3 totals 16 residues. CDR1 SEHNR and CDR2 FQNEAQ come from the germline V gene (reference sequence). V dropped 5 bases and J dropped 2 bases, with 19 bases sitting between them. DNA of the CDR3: TGTGCCAGCAGCACTAACAGGGCCGAGTCCCCCTACGAGCAGTACTTC. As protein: CASSTNRAESPYEQYF. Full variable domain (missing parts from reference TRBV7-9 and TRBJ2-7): DTGVSQNPRHKITKRGQNVTFRCDPISEHNRLYWYRQTLGQGPEFLTYFQNEAQLEKSRLLSDRFSAERPKGSFSTLEIQRTEQGDSAMYLCASSTNRAESPYEQYFGPGTRLTVT.

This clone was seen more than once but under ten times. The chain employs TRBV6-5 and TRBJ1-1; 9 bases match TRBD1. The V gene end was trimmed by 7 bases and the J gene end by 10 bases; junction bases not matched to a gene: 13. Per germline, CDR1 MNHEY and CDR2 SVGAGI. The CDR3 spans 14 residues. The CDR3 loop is CASKTDRGRFGAFF. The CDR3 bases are TGTGCCAGCAAGACAGACAGGGGGAGATTCGGAGCTTTCTTT.

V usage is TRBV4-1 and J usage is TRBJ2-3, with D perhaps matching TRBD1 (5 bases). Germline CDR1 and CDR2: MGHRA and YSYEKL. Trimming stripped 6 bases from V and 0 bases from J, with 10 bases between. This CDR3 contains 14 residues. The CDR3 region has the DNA TGCGCCAGCAGACGGACATCCAGCACAGATACGCAGTATTTT. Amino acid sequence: CASRRTSSTDTQYF.

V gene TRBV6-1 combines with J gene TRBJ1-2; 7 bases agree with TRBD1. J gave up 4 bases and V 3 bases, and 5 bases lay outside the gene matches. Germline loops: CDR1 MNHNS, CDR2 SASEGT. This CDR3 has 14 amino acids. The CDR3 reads CASSDRGSIYGYTF. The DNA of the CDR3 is TGTGCCAGCAGTGACAGGGGGTCGATCTATGGCTACACCTTC.

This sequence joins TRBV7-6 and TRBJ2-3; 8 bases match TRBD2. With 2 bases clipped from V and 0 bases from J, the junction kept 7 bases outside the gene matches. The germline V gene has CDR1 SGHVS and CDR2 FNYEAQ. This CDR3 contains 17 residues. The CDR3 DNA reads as TGTGCCAGCAGCTTACTCGAGCGGGGGATAAGCACAGATACGCAGTATTTT. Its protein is CASSLLERGISTDTQYF.

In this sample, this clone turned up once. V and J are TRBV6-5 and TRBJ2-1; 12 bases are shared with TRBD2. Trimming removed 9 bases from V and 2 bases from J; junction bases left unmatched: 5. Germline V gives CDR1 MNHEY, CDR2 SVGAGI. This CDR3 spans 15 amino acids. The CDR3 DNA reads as TGTGCCAGTACCCTAGCGGGGGGGCCCTACAATGAGCAGTTCTTC. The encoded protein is CASTLAGGPYNEQFF.

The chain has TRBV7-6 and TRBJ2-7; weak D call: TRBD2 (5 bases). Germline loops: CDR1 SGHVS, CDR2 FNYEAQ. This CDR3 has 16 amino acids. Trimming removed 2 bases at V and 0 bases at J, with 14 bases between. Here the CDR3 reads CASSLYLGSVSYEQYF. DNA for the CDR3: TGTGCCAGCAGCTTATACTTGGGGAGCGTCTCCTACGAGCAGTACTTC.

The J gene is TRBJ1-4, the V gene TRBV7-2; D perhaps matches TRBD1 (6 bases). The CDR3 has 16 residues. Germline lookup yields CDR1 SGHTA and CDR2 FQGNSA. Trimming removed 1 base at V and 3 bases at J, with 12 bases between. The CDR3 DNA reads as TGTGCCAGCAGCTTAGTCGGGGGGCCGGCTAATGAAAAACTGTTTTTT. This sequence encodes CASSLVGGPANEKLFF.

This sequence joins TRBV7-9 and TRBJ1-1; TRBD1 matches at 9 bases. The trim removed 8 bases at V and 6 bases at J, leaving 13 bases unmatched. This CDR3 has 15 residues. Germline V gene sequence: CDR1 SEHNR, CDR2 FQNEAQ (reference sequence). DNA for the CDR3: TGTGCCAGCCAAGCACCCGGGACAGGGAGCGCTGAAGCTTTCTTT. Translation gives CASQAPGTGSAEAFF.

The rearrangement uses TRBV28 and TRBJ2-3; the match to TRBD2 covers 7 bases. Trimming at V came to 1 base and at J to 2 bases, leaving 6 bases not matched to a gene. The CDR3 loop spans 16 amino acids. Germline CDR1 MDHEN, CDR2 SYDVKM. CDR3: CASSLSGTKSTDTQYF. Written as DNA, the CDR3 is TGTGCCAGCAGTTTATCCGGGACTAAGTCCACAGATACGCAGTATTTT.

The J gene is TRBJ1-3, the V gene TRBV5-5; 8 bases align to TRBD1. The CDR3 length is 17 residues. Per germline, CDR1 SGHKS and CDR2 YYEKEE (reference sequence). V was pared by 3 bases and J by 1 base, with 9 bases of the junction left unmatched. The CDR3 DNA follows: TGTGCCAGCAGCTCGCCAACAGGGGGTTATTCTGGAAACACCATATATTTT. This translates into CASSSPTGGYSGNTIYF. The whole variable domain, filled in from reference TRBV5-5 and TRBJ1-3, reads DAGVTQSPTHLIKTRGQQVTLRCSPISGHKSVSWYQQVLGQGPQFIFQYYEKEERGRGNFPDRFSARQFPNYSSELNVNALLLGDSALYLCASSSPTGGYSGNTIYFGEGSWLTVV.

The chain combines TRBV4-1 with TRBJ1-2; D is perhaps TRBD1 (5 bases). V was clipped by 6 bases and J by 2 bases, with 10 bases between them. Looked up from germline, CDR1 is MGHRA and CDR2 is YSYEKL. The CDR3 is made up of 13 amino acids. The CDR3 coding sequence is TGCGCCAGCAGGGCGGGGGGGAACTATGGCTACACCTTC. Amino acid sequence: CASRAGGNYGYTF.

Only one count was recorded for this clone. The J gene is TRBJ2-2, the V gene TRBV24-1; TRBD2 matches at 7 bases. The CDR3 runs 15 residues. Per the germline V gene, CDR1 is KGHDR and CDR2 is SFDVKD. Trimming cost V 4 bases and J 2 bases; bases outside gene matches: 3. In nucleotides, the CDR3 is TGTGCCACCAGTGAAAGCGGGAAAAACACCGGGGAGCTGTTTTTT. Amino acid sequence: CATSESGKNTGELFF.

The CDR3 loop is CASSFSGFSGNTIYF. CDR3 DNA: TGTGCCAGCAGCTTCAGTGGTTTCTCTGGAAACACCATATATTTT. The chain uses TRBV5-6 and TRBJ1-3; D unresolved. The germline V gene has CDR1 SGHDT and CDR2 YYEEEE. Trimming shortened V by 2 bases and J by 0 bases, and 9 bases separated the two germline ends. The CDR3 spans 15 residues.

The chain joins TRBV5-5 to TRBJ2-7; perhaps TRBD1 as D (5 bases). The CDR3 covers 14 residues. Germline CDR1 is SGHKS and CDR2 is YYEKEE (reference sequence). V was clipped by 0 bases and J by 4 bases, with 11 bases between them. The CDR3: CASSLAWGGYEQYF. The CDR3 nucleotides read TGTGCCAGCAGCTTGGCCTGGGGCGGTTACGAGCAGTACTTC.

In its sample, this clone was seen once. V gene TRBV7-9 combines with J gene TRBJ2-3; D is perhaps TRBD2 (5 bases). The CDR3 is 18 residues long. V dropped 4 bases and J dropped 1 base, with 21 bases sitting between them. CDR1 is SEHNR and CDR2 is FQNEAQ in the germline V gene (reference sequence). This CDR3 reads CASSSRPSSRAGTDTQYF. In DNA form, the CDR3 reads TGTGCCAGCAGCTCCCGACCTTCCTCTAGAGCGGGCACAGATACGCAGTATTTT.

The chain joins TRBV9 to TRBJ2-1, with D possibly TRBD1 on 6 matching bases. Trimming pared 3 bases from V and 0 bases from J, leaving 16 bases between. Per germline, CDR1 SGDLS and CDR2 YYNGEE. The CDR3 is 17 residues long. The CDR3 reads CASSEHTGTSSYNEQFF. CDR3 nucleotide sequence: TGTGCCAGCAGCGAACATACAGGGACAAGCTCCTACAATGAGCAGTTCTTC.

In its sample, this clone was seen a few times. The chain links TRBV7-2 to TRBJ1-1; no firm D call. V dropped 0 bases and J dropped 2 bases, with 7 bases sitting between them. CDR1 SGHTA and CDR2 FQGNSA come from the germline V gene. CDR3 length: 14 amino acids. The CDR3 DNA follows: TGTGCCAGCAGCTTAGCAGCATTTAACACTGAAGCTTTCTTT. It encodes CASSLAAFNTEAFF.

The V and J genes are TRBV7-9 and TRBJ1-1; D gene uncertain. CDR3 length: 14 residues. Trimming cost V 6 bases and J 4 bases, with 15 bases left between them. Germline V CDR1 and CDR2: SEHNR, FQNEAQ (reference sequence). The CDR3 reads CASRPESGGTEAFF. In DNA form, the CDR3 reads TGTGCCAGCAGGCCGGAGTCTGGTGGCACTGAAGCTTTCTTT.

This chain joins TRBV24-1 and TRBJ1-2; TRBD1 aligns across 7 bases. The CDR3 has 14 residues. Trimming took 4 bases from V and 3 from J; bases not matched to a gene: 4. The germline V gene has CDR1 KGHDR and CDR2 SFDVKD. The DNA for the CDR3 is TGTGCCACCAGTGACCAAGGACAGGACTATGGCTACACCTTC. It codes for CATSDQGQDYGYTF.

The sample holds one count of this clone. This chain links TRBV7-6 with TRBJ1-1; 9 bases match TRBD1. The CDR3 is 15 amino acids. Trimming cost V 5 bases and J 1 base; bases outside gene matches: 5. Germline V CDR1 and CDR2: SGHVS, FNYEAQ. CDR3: CASSTLTGGNTEAFF. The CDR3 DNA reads TGTGCCAGCAGCACCTTGACAGGGGGGAACACTGAAGCTTTCTTT.